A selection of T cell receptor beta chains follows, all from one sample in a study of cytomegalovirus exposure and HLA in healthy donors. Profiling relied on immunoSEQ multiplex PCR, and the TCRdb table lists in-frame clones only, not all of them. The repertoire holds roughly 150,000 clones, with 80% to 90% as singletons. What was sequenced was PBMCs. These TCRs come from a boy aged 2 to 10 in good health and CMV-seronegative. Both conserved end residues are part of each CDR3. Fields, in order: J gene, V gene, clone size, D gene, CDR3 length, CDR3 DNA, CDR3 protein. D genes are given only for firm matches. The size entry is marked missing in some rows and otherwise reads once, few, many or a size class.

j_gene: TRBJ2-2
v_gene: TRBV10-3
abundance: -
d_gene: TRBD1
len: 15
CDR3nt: TGTGCCATCGCGGCGGACAGGGGGCTCACCGGGGAGCTGTTTTTT
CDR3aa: CAIAADRGLTGELFF

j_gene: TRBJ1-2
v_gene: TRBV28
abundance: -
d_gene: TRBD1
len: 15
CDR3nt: TGTGCCAGCAGTTCCCCGGGACAGGGGGCGGGGGGCTACACCTTC
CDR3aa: CASSSPGQGAGGYTF

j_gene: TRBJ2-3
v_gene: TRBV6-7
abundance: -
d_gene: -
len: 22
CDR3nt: TGTGCCAGCAGAACCAACCGGTTCCCTCGACGACAGTCCTACATAGACACAGATACGCAGTATTTT
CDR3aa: CASRTNRFPRRQSYIDTDTQYF

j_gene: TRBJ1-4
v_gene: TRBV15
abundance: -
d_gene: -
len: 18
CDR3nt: TGTGCCACCAGCAGAGATCCAATCAGGGTTACAGCTAATGAAAAACTGTTTTTT
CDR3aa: CATSRDPIRVTANEKLFF

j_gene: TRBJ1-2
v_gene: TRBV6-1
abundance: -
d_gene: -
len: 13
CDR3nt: TGTGCCAGCAGCTCCGGACAGAACTATGGCTACACCTTC
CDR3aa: CASSSGQNYGYTF

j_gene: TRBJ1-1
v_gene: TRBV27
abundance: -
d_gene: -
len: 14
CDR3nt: TGTGCCAGCAGTTTTTACGGGGGGAACACTGAAGCTTTCTTT
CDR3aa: CASSFYGGNTEAFF

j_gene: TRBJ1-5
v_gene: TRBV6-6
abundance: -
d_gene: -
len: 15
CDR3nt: TGTGCCAGCAGACTAACAGGTACTACCTTCAGGCCCCAGCATTTT
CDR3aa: CASRLTGTTFRPQHF

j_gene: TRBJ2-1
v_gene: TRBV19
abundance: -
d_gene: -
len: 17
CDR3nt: TGTGCCAGTAGTATAAGGTTGGTGGGAGGTGGGAACAATGAGCAGTTCTTC
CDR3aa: CASSIRLVGGGNNEQFF

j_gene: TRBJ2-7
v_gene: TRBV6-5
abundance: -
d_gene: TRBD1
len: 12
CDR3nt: TGTGCCAGTGGACAGGGTACCTACGAGCAGTACTTC
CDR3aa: CASGQGTYEQYF

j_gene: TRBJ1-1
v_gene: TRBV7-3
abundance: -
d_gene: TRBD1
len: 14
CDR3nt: TGTGCCAGCAGCGGCGACAGGGGTTCGACTGAAGCTTTCTTT
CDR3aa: CASSGDRGSTEAFF

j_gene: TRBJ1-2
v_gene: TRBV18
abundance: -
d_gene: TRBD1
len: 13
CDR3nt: TGTGCCAGCTCACCAGAGACAGGGCATGGCTACACCTTC
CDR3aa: CASSPETGHGYTF

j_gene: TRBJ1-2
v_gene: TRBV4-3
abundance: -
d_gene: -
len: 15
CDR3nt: TGCGCCAGCAGCCAAGCGAGGCGAACTAACTATGGCTACACCTTC
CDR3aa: CASSQARRTNYGYTF

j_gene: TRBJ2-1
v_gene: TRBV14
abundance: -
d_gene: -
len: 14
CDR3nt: TGTGCCAGCAGCCGACGGGGGACCCAAAATGAGCAGTTCTTC
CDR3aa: CASSRRGTQNEQFF

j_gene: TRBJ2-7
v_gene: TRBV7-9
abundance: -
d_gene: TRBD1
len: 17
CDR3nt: TGTTCCAGCAGCTTCTCTGTCGCCCTTGGACAGGGGTTCGAGCAGTACTTC
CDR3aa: CSSSFSVALGQGFEQYF

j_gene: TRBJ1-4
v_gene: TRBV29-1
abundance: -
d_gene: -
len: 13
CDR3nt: TGCAGCGTTGAACGGGATTCCGGTGAAAAACTGTTTTTT
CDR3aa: CSVERDSGEKLFF

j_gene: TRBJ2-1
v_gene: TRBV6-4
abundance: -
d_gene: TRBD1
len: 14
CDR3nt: TGTGCCAGCAGTGACCGACAGGGACCGAGTGAGCAGTTCTTC
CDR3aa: CASSDRQGPSEQFF

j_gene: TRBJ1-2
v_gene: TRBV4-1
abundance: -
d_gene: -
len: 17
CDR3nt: TGCGCCAGCAGCCACAAAGGAAGGGCGGGGACTAACTATGGCTACACCTTC
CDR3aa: CASSHKGRAGTNYGYTF

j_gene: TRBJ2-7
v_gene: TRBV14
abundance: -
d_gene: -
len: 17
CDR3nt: TGTGCCAGCAGCCCCGTAGTCGGCGGGCGGGATAGCTACGAGCAGTACTTC
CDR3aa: CASSPVVGGRDSYEQYF

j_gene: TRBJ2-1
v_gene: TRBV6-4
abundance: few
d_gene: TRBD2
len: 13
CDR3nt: TGTGCCAGCAGTGAAGCGGGAGAGCTTGAGCAGTTCTTC
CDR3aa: CASSEAGELEQFF

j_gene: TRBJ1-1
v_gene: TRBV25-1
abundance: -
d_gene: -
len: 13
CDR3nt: TGTGCCAGCAGTGTAGGGGATGGGACTGAAGCTTTCTTT
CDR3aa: CASSVGDGTEAFF

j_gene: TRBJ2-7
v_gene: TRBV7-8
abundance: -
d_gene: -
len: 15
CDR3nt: TGTGCCAGCAGCGCAGACCCCGATAGCGTATACGAGCAGTACTTC
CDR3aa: CASSADPDSVYEQYF

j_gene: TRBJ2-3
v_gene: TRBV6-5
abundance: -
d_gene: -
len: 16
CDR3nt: TGTGCCAGCAGTTTTGACAGTGCTGGAACCACAGATACGCAGTATTTT
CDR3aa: CASSFDSAGTTDTQYF

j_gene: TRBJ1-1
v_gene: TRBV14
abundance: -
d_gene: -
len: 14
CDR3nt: TGTGCCAGCAGCTTCCACAGGCCTAACACTGAAGCTTTCTTT
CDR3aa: CASSFHRPNTEAFF

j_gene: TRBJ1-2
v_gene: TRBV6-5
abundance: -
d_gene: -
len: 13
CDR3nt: TGTGCCAGCAGTTACGAGGCCAACTATGGCTACACCTTC
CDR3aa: CASSYEANYGYTF

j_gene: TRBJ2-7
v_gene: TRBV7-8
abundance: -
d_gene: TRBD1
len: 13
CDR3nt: TGTGCCAGCAGACAGGGGACATCCTACGAGCAGTACTTC
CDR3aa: CASRQGTSYEQYF

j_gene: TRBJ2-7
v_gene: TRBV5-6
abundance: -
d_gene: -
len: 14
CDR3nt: TGTGCCAGCAGCCGGGCTAGCTGGTCCTACGAGCAGTACTTC
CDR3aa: CASSRASWSYEQYF

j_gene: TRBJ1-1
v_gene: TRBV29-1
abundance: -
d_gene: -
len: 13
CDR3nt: TGCAGCGCTGCGGGGGCCCTGAACACTGAAGCTTTCTTT
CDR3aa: CSAAGALNTEAFF

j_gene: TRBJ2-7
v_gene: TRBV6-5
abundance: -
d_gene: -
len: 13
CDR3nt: TGTGCCAGCGCGGTGACAGCCTCCTACGAGCAGTACTTC
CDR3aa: CASAVTASYEQYF

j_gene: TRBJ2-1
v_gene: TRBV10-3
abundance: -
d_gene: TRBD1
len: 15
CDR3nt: TGTGCCATCAGACGACAGGGCCACGCTTACAATGAGCAGTTCTTC
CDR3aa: CAIRRQGHAYNEQFF

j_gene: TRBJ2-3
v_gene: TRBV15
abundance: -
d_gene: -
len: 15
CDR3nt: TGCGCCACCAGCAGAGATATCCACGGGACAGATACGCAGTATTTT
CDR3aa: CATSRDIHGTDTQYF

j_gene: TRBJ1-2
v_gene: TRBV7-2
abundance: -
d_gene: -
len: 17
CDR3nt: TGTGCCAGCAGCCCAGGACAGCTGCTAAGGGGGAACTATGGCTACACCTTC
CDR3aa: CASSPGQLLRGNYGYTF

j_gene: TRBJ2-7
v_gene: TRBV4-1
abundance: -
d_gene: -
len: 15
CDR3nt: TGCGCCAGCAGCCGGAGCCAGGGGCCGACCTACGAGCAGTACTTC
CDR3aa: CASSRSQGPTYEQYF

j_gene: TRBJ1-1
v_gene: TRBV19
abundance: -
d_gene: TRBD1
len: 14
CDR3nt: TGTGCCAGTAGTAGGACAGGGCCCGCACCTGAAGCTTTCTTT
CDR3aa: CASSRTGPAPEAFF

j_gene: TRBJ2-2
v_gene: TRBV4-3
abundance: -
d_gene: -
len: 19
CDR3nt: TGCGCCAGCAGCCAAGATAGTTGGACAGTCGCATTGAATTCCGGGGAGCTGTTTTTT
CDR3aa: CASSQDSWTVALNSGELFF

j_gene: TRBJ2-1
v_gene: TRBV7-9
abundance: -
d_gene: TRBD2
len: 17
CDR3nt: TGTGCCAGCAGCCTCGGGGAACTAGCGGGAGCATGGAGTGAGCAGTTCTTC
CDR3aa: CASSLGELAGAWSEQFF

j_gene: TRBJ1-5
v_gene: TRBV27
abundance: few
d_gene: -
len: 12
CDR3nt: TGTGCCAGCGGCCCTTCCAATCAGCCCCAGCATTTT
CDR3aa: CASGPSNQPQHF

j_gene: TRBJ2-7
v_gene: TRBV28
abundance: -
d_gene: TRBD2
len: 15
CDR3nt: TGTGCCAGCAGCCGGGGGACTAGCGGGATCTACGAGCAGTACTTC
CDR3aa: CASSRGTSGIYEQYF

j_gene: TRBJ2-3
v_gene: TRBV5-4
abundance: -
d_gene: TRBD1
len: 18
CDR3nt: TGTGCCAGCAGCCCAGGGACAGGGATCATCCAAAGCACAGATACGCAGTATTTT
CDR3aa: CASSPGTGIIQSTDTQYF

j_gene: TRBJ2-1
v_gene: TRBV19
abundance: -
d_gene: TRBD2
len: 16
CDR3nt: TGTGCCAGTCTTGCTAGCGGGGGGTTCCCCTACAATGAGCAGTTCTTC
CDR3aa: CASLASGGFPYNEQFF

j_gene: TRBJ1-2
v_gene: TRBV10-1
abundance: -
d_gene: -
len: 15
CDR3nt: TGCGCCAGCGGCTCCGGTAGCGATCCCCCCTATGGCTACACCTTC
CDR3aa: CASGSGSDPPYGYTF

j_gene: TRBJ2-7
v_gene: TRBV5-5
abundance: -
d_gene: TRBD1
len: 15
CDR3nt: TGTGCCAGCAGCCTGGATCAGGGGGCAGTAGTGGAGCAGTACTTC
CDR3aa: CASSLDQGAVVEQYF